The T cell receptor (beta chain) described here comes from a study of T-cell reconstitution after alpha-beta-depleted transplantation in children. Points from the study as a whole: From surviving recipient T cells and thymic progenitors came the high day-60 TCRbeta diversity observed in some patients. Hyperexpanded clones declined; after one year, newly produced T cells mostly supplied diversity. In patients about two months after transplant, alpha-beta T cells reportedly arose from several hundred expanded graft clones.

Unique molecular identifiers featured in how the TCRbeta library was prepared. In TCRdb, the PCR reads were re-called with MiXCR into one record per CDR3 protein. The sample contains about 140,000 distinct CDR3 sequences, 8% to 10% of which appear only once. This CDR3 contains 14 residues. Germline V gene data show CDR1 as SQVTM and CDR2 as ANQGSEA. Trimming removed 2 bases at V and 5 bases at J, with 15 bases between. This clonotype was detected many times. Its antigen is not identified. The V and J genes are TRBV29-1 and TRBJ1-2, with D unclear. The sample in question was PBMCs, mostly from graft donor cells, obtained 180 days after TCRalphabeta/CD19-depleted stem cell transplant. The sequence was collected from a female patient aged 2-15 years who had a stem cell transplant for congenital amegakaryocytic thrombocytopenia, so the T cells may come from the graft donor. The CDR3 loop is CSVETVDLGYGYTF. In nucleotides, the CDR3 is TGCAGCGTTGAAACGGTCGACTTGGGGTATGGCTACACCTTC.